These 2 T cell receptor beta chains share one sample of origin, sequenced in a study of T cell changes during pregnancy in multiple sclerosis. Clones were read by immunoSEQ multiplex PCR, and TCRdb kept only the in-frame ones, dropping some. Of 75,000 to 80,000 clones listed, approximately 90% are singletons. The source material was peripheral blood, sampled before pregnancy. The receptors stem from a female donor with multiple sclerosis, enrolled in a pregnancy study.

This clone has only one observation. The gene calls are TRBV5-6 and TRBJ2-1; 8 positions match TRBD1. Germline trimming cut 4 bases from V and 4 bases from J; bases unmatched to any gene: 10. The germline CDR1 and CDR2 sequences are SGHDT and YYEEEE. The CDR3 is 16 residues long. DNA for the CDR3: TGTGCCAGCAGCACCACCGCCGGGACAGGATACAATGAGCAGTTCTTC. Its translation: CASSTTAGTGYNEQFF.

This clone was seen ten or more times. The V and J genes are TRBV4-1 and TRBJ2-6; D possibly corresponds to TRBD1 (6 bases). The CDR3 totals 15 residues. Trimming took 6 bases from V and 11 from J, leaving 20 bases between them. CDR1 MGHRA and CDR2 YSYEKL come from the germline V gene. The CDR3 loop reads CASSPGLNRVHVLTF. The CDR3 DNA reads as TGCGCCAGCAGTCCTGGCCTAAACAGGGTACACGTCCTGACTTTC.